This TCR beta chain originates from a study of blood T cell repertoires in COVID-19. Germline CDR1 is LNHDA and CDR2 is SQIVND (reference sequence). The CDR3 sequence is 15 residues long. With 3 bases removed from V and 3 bases from J, the gap between germline ends came to 12 bases. How the authors handled the data: Nucleated cell counts were estimated from reference gene primer amplification. TCRdb's copy holds only in-frame clones and misses some; the assay was immunoSEQ multiplex PCR. That table supplies the V and J calls and clone size; D and trimming were determined from the DNA. The table includes around 140,000 clones, more than 75% detected once.

Sequencing was carried out using peripheral blood. The chain recombines TRBV19 with TRBJ1-5; D is unresolved. This sequence originates from a human donor with acute or convalescent COVID-19. The donor label of this sample is uncertain. DNA for the CDR3: TGTGCCAGTAGTATCAGCGAAAGATTCAATCAGCCCCAGCATTTT. Translation gives CASSISERFNQPQHF.